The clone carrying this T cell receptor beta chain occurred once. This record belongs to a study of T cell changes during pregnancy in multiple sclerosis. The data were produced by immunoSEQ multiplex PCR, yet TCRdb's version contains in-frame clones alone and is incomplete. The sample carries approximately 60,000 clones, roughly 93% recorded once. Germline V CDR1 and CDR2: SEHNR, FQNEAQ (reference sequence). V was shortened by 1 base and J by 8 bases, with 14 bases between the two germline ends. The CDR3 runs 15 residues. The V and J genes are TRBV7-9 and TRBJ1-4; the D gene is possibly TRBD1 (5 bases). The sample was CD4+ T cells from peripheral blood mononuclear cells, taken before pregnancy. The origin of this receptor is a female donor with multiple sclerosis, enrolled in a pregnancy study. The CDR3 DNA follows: TGTGCCAGCAGCTTAGAAGGCAGGGTAGGAGAAAAACTGTTTTTT. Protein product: CASSLEGRVGEKLFF.